These T cell receptor beta chains were read from a single sample in a study of T-cell reconstitution after alpha-beta-depleted transplantation in children. TCRdb re-analysed the PCR reads in MiXCR, keeping a single row per CDR3 protein. The sample includes 600,000 to 800,000 distinct CDR3 sequences, 13% of them seen just once. This material consisted of PBMCs, taken before TCRalphabeta/CD19-depleted stem cell transplant. The receptors shown here come from a girl aged 2 to 9 with congenital amegakaryocytic thrombocytopenia, due to receive a stem cell transplant. CDR3s include the opening cysteine and the closing phenylalanine or tryptophan. D genes are given only for firm matches. For some rows the clone size is stated as once, few or many, or as a class when expanded; others skip it.

V	size	D	J	DNA	CDR3
TRBV30	.	.	TRBJ2-2	TGTGCCTGGAGTGTTCTGGGGGCGAACACCGGGGAGCTGTTTTTT	CAWSVLGANTGELFF
TRBV10-3	many	TRBD2	TRBJ2-1	TGTGCCATCAGTGAGTCATCTAGCGGGAGTAATGAGCAGTTCTTC	CAISESSSGSNEQFF
TRBV5-1	many	.	TRBJ2-2	TGCGCCAGCAGCGCCGAAGAGGCCGGGGAGCTGTTTTTT	CASSAEEAGELFF
TRBV7-9	many	.	TRBJ2-1	TGTGCCAGCAGCCACGGCTCCAATGAGCAGTTCTTC	CASSHGSNEQFF
TRBV7-3	.	.	TRBJ2-6	TGTGCCAGCTCCGACGGGGGGACAGCGAACTCTGGGGCCAACGTCCTGACTTTC	CASSDGGTANSGANVLTF
TRBV5-1	few	TRBD1	TRBJ1-1	TGCGCCAGCAACTATTGGACAGGGGAGGCGTACACTGAAGCTTTCTTT	CASNYWTGEAYTEAFF
TRBV5-1	many	.	TRBJ2-3	TGCGCCAGCAGCCATCCAGGCGGGAGCACAGATACGCAGTATTTT	CASSHPGGSTDTQYF
TRBV20-1	.	TRBD2	TRBJ2-4	TGCAGTGCTAGTGATCCCTCCCCGAGCGGGGACATTCAGTACTTC	CSASDPSPSGDIQYF
TRBV5-1	many	.	TRBJ1-1	TGCGCCAGCACGCCAGGGATCGAATACACTGAAGCTTTCTTT	CASTPGIEYTEAFF
TRBV20-1	.	.	TRBJ2-1	TGCAGTGCTAGCTCGGGTACGGCGGGCAGCTCCTACAATGAGCAGTTCTTC	CSASSGTAGSSYNEQFF
TRBV29-1	few	TRBD1	TRBJ2-2	TGCAGCGGCCGCCGACAGGGGAACACCGGGGAGCTGTTTTTT	CSGRRQGNTGELFF
TRBV27	few	TRBD2	TRBJ2-7	TGTGCCAGCAGTATTCTAGCGGGAGTTCACGAGCAGTACTTC	CASSILAGVHEQYF
TRBV7-9	.	.	TRBJ2-1	TGTGCCAGCAGCATAACGGGAAGCTCCTACAATGAGCAGTTCTTC	CASSITGSSYNEQFF
TRBV28	many	.	TRBJ1-2	TGTGCCAGCAAGGGTGAGCCCGAAAACTATGGCTACACCTTC	CASKGEPENYGYTF
TRBV7-6	few	.	TRBJ1-5	TGTGCCAGCAGCTTATGGATGGCAGGATCACACAATCAGCCCCAGCATTTT	CASSLWMAGSHNQPQHF
TRBV10-2	.	TRBD2	TRBJ2-3	TGCGCCAGCAGTGTGGTTCTAGCGGGAGCAGATACGCAGTATTTT	CASSVVLAGADTQYF
TRBV5-1	many	TRBD2	TRBJ2-3	TGCGCCAGCAGCCCCCGATGGGGGGAGGGCAGAGATACGCAGTATTTT	CASSPRWGEGRDTQYF
TRBV5-1	.	.	TRBJ2-1	TGCGCCAGCAGTCGGGACGAGAGCTCCTACAATGAGCAGTTCTTC	CASSRDESSYNEQFF
TRBV30	.	.	TRBJ1-5	TGTGCCTGGAGTTCTTCCGGATACCAGCCCCAGCATTTT	CAWSSSGYQPQHF
TRBV5-1	.	.	TRBJ2-7	TGCGCCAGCAGCTTGAGGGGAACCCTCATCCACGAGCAGTACTTC	CASSLRGTLIHEQYF
TRBV4-2	few	.	TRBJ1-5	TGTGCCAGCAGCCAAGAGGTTGGCAGGAATCAGCCCCAGCATTTT	CASSQEVGRNQPQHF
TRBV11-2	few	TRBD2	TRBJ2-1	TGTGCCAGCTTAGTCGGGACTAACTACAATGAGCAGTTCTTC	CASLVGTNYNEQFF
TRBV12-3/TRBV12-4	many	.	TRBJ1-1	TGTGCCAGCAGTCCGTCGGCCGGGCTGAACACTGAAGCTTTCTTT	CASSPSAGLNTEAFF
TRBV3-1	many	.	TRBJ2-1	TGTGCCAGCATCCAAAACAATGAGCAGTTCTTC	CASIQNNEQFF
TRBV5-1	many	TRBD2	TRBJ2-7	TGCGCCAGCAGCCTTGAAGGACTAGCCTACGAGCAGTACTTC	CASSLEGLAYEQYF
TRBV12-3/TRBV12-4	many	TRBD1	TRBJ2-7	TGTGCCAGCAGTCGAATCGGGACAGGGGTTCACGAGCAGTACTTC	CASSRIGTGVHEQYF
TRBV10-3	.	TRBD1	TRBJ2-3	TGTGCCATCAGTCCGAAAACAGGGGTCGGCACAGATACGCAGTATTTT	CAISPKTGVGTDTQYF
TRBV28	.	TRBD2	TRBJ2-1	TGTGCCAGCAGTTTGTTCAGCCTAGCGGGAGCCAATGAGCAGTTCTTC	CASSLFSLAGANEQFF